The clone carrying this T cell receptor (beta chain) was seen ten or more times. PCR was performed a second time for about 7 to 11 cycles using a sample-barcoded 5' primer and a J-beta primer mix. TCRdb passed the 5' RACE reads through MiXCR, listing each CDR3 protein once. The sample has nearly 800,000 distinct CDR3 sequences; 25% are singletons. CDR3 length equals 15 residues. Looked up from germline, CDR1 is MDHEN and CDR2 is SYDVKM. V lost 4 bases, J lost 2 bases, and 14 bases lay in between. This sample was taken from a study of blood T cells in healthy people across ages. This sample also belongs to another study, concerning T cells of mothers and their children.

The TCR was taken from a boy aged 5-17 years in good health. This chain joins TRBV28 and TRBJ2-5; tentative D call: TRBD1 (6 bases). Sample: blood. CDR3 in amino acids: CASSSQGQKQETQYF. CDR3 sequence (DNA): TGTGCCAGCAGTTCCCAAGGACAGAAACAAGAGACCCAGTACTTC.